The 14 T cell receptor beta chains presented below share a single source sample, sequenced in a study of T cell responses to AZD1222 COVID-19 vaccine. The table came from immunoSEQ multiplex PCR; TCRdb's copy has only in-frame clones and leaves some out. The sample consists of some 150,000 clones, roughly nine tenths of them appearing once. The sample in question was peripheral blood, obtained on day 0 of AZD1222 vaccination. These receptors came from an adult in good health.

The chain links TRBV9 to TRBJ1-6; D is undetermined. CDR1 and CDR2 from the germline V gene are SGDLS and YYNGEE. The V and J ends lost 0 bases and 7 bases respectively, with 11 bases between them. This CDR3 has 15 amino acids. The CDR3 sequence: CASSVGQAGNSPLHF. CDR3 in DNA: TGTGCCAGCAGCGTAGGGCAGGCTGGGAATTCACCCCTCCACTTT.

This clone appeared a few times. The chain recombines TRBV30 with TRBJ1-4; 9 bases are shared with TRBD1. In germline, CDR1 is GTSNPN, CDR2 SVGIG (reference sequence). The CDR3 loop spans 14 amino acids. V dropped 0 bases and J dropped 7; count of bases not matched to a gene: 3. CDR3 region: CAWSVTGGGEKLFF. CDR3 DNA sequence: TGTGCCTGGAGTGTAACAGGGGGCGGTGAAAAACTGTTTTTT.

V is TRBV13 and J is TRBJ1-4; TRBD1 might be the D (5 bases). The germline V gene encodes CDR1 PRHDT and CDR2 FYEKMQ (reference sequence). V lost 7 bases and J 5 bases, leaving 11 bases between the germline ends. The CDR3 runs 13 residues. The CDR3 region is CASTRGRNEKLFF. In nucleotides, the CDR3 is TGTGCCAGCACCCGGGGACGGAATGAAAAACTGTTTTTT.

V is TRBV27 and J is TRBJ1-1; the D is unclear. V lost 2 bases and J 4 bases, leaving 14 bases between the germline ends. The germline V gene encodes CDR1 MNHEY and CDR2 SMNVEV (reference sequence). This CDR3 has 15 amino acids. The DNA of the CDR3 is TGTGCCAGCAGTTTAAGGCAGGAGGGAAGCACTGAAGCTTTCTTT. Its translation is CASSLRQEGSTEAFF.

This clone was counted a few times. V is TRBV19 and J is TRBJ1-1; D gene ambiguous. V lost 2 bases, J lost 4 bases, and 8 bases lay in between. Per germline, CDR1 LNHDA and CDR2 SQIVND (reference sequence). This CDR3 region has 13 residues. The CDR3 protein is CASSIWEATEAFF. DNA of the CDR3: TGTGCCAGTAGTATATGGGAAGCCACTGAAGCTTTCTTT.

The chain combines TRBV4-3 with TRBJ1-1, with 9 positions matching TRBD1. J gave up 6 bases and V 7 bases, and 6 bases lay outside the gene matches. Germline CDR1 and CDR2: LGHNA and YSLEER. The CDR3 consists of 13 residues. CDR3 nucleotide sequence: TGCGCCAGCACCGAACAGGGGGCTGCTGAAGCTTTCTTT. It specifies CASTEQGAAEAFF.

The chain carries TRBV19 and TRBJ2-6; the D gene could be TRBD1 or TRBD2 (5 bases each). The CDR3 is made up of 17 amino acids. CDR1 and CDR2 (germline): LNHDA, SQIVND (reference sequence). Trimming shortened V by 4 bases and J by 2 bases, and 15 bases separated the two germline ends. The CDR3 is CASSNRDRGAGANVLTF. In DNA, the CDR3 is TGTGCCAGTAGTAACCGGGACCGAGGCGCTGGGGCCAACGTCCTGACTTTC.

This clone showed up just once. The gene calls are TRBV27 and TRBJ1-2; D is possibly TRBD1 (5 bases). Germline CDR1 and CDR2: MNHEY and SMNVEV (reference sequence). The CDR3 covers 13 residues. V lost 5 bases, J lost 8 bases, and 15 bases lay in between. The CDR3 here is CASSQLPGQGYTF. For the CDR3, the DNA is TGTGCCAGCAGTCAACTCCCGGGGCAGGGCTACACCTTC.

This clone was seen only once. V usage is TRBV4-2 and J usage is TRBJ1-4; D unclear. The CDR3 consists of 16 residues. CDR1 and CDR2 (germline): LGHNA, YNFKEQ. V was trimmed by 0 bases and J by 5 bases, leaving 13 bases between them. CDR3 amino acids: CASSQEGQPKNEKLFF. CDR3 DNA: TGTGCCAGCAGCCAAGAGGGCCAGCCTAAAAATGAAAAACTGTTTTTT.

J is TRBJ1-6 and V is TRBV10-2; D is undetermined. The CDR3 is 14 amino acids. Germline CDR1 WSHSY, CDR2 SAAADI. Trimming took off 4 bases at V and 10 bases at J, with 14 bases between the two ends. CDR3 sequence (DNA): TGCGCCAGCAGTGTGACCATTGAGAACTCACCCCTCCACTTT. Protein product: CASSVTIENSPLHF.

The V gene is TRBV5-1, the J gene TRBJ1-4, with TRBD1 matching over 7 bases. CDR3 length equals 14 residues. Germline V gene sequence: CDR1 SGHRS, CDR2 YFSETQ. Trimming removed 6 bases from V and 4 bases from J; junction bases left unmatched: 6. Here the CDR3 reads CASTRGMGNEKLFF. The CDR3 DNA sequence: TGCGCCAGCACCAGGGGGATGGGTAATGAAAAACTGTTTTTT.

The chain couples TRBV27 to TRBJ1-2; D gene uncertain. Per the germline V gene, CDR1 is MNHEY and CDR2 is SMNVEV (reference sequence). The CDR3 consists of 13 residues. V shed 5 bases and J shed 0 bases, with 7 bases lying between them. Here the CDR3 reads CASSNGPNYGYTF. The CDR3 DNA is TGTGCCAGCAGTAACGGCCCTAACTATGGCTACACCTTC.

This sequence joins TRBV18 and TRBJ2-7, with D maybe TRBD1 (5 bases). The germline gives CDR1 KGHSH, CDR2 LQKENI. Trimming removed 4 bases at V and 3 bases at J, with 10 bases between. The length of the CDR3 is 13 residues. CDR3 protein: CASSQGRGYEQYF. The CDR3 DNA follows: TGTGCCAGCTCACAGGGAAGGGGCTACGAGCAGTACTTC.

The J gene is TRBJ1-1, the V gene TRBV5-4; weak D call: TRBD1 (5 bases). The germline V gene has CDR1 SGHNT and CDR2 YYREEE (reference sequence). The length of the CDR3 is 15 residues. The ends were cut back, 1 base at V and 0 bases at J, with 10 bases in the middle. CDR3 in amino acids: CASSLWGGMNTEAFF. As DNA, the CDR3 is TGTGCCAGCAGCTTGTGGGGGGGGATGAACACTGAAGCTTTCTTT.